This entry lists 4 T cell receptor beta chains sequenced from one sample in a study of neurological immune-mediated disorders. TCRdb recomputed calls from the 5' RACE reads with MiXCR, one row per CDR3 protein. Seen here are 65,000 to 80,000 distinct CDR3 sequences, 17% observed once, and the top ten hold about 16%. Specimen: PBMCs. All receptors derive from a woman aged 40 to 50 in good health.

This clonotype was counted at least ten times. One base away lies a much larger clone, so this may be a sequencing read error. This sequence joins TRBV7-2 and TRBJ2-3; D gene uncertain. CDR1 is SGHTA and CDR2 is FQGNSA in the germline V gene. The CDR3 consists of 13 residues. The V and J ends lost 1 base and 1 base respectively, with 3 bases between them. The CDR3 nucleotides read TGTGCCAGCAGCTTAGTAGGCACAGATACGCAGTATTTT. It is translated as CASSLVGTDTQYF.

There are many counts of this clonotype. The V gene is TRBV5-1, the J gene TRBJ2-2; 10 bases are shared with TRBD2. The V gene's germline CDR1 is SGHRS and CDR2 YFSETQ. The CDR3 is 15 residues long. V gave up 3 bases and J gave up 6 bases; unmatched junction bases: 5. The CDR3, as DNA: TGCGCCAGCAGCTCTACTAGCGGGGCCGCCGGGGAGCTGTTTTTT. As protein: CASSSTSGAAGELFF.

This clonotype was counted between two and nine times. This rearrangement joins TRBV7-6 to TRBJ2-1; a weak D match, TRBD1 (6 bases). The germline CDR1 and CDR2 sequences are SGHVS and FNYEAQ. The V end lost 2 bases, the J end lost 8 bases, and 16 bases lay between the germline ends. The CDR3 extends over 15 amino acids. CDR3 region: CASSLQDTGTYEQFF. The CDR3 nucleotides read TGTGCCAGCAGCTTACAAGATACAGGGACCTATGAGCAGTTCTTC.

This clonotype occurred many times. This chain's CDR3 is CASSLEGGRRTTGELFF. The CDR3 coding sequence is TGCGCCAGCAGCTTGGAGGGGGGGCGAAGAACCACCGGGGAGCTGTTTTTT. The chain couples TRBV5-1 to TRBJ2-2; tentative D call: TRBD2 (7 bases). Germline CDR1 is SGHRS and CDR2 is YFSETQ. The CDR3 is 17 amino acids. Trimming cost V 0 bases and J 4 bases, with 16 bases left between them.